This T cell receptor beta chain stems from a study of Graves' ophthalmopathy and Graves' hyperthyroidism. The CDR3 length is 12 residues. Per the germline V gene, CDR1 is SQVTM and CDR2 is ANQGSEA. Trimming cost V 7 bases and J 3 bases, with 12 bases left between them. RNA transcripts provided the template for amplifying TCR beta CDR3 regions. Investigators did first-round RT-PCR with HTBI primers, then second-round multiplex PCR. TCRdb re-called the multiplex PCR reads through MiXCR, storing one row per CDR3 protein. The sample gives about 740,000 distinct CDR3 sequences, 40% of which show up once; around 40% is in the top ten. This clonotype was seen at least ten times.

The sequence was obtained from an adult man with Graves' ophthalmopathy. This chain joins TRBV29-1 and TRBJ1-1; unclear D gene. The sequenced sample was peripheral blood. CDR3: CSGVPGDTEAFF. DNA for the CDR3: TGCAGCGGGGTTCCTGGGGACACTGAAGCTTTCTTT.